A selection of T cell receptor beta chains follows, all from one sample in a study of response to subunit inactivated influenza vaccine. TCRdb reprocessed the RT-PCR reads via MiXCR and lists one record per CDR3 protein. The sample consists of hundreds of thousands of distinct CDR3 sequences, approximately 17% of them appearing once. Sequenced material: PBMCs from blood, taken roughly 5 days after vaccination. Receptor source: a man aged 50 to 59 who received an inactivated influenza vaccine. Each CDR3 is given with its conserved first and last residue. D genes are given only for firm matches. Clone size appears in some rows only: once, few, many, or a class for an expanded clone.

size | J | D | V | CDR3 | DNA
- | TRBJ2-5 | TRBD2 | TRBV9 | CASSVAASGRETQYF | TGTGCCAGCAGCGTAGCGGCTAGCGGGAGAGAGACCCAGTACTTC
- | TRBJ2-3 | - | TRBV11-2 | CASSSYDTQYF | TGTGCCAGCAGCTCCTATGATACGCAGTATTTT
- | TRBJ2-7 | TRBD2 | TRBV12-3/TRBV12-4 | CANSLLSGGPSYEQYF | TGTGCCAACAGTTTACTGAGCGGGGGGCCTAGCTACGAGCAGTACTTC
once | TRBJ2-7 | TRBD1 | TRBV4-2 | CASSQEQGVTYEQYF | TGTGCCAGCAGCCAGGAACAGGGGGTTACCTACGAGCAGTACTTC
few | TRBJ1-1 | - | TRBV5-1 | CASSEQGRMNTEAFF | TGCGCCAGCAGCGAACAGGGACGGATGAACACTGAAGCTTTCTTT
- | TRBJ1-2 | - | TRBV4-1 | CASSQDTGRYGYTF | TGCGCCAGCAGCCAAGATACAGGGAGGTATGGCTACACCTTC
few | TRBJ2-1 | TRBD2 | TRBV10-2 | CASSLPPLAGAYNEQFF | TGCGCCAGCAGTCTACCCCCACTAGCGGGGGCCTACAATGAGCAGTTCTTC
- | TRBJ2-1 | TRBD2 | TRBV7-2 | CASSLTSGSFHEQFF | TGTGCCAGCAGCTTGACTAGCGGGAGTTTCCATGAGCAGTTCTTC
- | TRBJ2-3 | TRBD2 | TRBV20-1 | CSARVGTKITDTQYF | TGCAGTGCTAGAGTAGGGACTAAAATCACAGATACGCAGTATTTT
many | TRBJ2-5 | TRBD2 | TRBV5-1 | CASSLGPSGQETQYF | TGCGCCAGCAGCTTGGGTCCTAGCGGCCAAGAGACCCAGTACTTC
few | TRBJ2-3 | - | TRBV29-1 | CSVEAGTDTQYF | TGCAGCGTCGAGGCCGGCACAGATACGCAGTATTTT
many | TRBJ1-2 | TRBD1 | TRBV6-1 | CASGQGPYYGYTF | TGTGCCAGTGGACAGGGGCCCTACTATGGCTACACCTTC
few | TRBJ2-5 | - | TRBV5-6 | CASTTLAETQYF | TGTGCCAGCACTACCCTTGCAGAGACCCAGTACTTC
- | TRBJ1-3 | - | TRBV12-3/TRBV12-4 | CASARGVGNTIYF | TGTGCCAGCGCCCGGGGGGTTGGAAACACCATATATTTT
few | TRBJ2-2 | - | TRBV7-2 | CASSLSRSPPELFF | TGTGCCAGCAGCTTATCCCGGAGCCCACCCGAGCTGTTTTTT
- | TRBJ2-1 | TRBD2 | TRBV5-1 | CASSPTAGAYNEQFF | TGCGCCAGCAGCCCCACCGCGGGAGCGTACAATGAGCAGTTCTTC
- | TRBJ1-2 | - | TRBV27 | CASSLVQGSYYGYTF | TGTGCCAGCAGTTTAGTACAGGGATCCTACTATGGCTACACCTTC
- | TRBJ2-1 | TRBD1 | TRBV4-3 | CASSPGTGGRSSYNEQFF | TGCGCCAGCAGCCCAGGGACAGGGGGCCGGAGCTCCTACAATGAGCAGTTCTTC
few | TRBJ1-5 | - | TRBV2 | CASREGRGIVQPQHF | TGTGCCAGCAGGGAGGGCAGGGGAATTGTGCAGCCCCAGCATTTT
- | TRBJ2-5 | - | TRBV5-3 | CARSLSEWTVQETQYF | TGTGCCAGAAGCTTGTCGGAGTGGACAGTCCAAGAGACCCAGTACTTC
- | TRBJ1-3 | - | TRBV4-3 | CASSQDYGSLGNTIYF | TGCGCCAGCAGCCAAGATTACGGTTCTCTGGGAAACACCATATATTTT
- | TRBJ2-7 | - | TRBV20-1 | CSPLANEQYF | TGCAGTCCATTGGCCAACGAGCAGTACTTC
few | TRBJ2-1 | - | TRBV25-1 | CASSATGPSYNEQFF | TGTGCCAGCAGCGCGACAGGCCCCTCCTACAATGAGCAGTTCTTC
- | TRBJ1-4 | - | TRBV7-9 | CASSLNKVPSYGEKLFF | TGTGCCAGCAGCTTAAATAAGGTGCCCTCCTATGGTGAAAAACTGTTTTTT
few | TRBJ1-2 | - | TRBV6-5 | CASSYGWAGEGYTF | TGTGCCAGCAGTTACGGGTGGGCAGGGGAAGGCTACACCTTC
many | TRBJ2-3 | - | TRBV4-1 | CASSQVTPTDTQYF | TGCGCCAGCAGCCAAGTCACACCCACAGATACGCAGTATTTT
few | TRBJ2-3 | - | TRBV7-2 | CASSLAPGLVSATDTQYF | TGTGCCAGCAGCTTAGCGCCGGGACTGGTGTCGGCCACAGATACGCAGTATTTT
many | TRBJ2-7 | - | TRBV29-1 | CSVEKGDSYEQYF | TGCAGCGTTGAGAAGGGGGATTCCTACGAGCAGTACTTC
few | TRBJ2-1 | TRBD1 | TRBV25-1 | CASSGDREQFF | TGTGCCAGCAGTGGGGACAGGGAGCAGTTCTTC
many | TRBJ2-5 | - | TRBV6-2/TRBV6-3 | CASSYSRETQYF | TGTGCCAGCAGTTACTCTCGGGAGACCCAGTACTTC
- | TRBJ1-1 | - | TRBV6-1 | CASSPDRFFMNTEAFF | TGTGCCAGCAGTCCTGACAGGTTCTTCATGAACACTGAAGCTTTCTTT
- | TRBJ2-7 | - | TRBV7-9 | CASSPSFAGKRSYEQYF | TGTGCCAGCAGCCCTAGTTTTGCGGGCAAACGCTCCTACGAGCAGTACTTC
few | TRBJ1-6 | - | TRBV20-1 | CSASYRDYNSPLHF | TGCAGTGCTAGCTATCGGGATTATAATTCACCCCTCCACTTT
- | TRBJ2-1 | TRBD2 | TRBV12-3/TRBV12-4 | CASSFGREPSYNEQFF | TGTGCCAGCAGTTTCGGGCGGGAGCCTTCCTACAATGAGCAGTTCTTC
many | TRBJ2-1 | - | TRBV19 | CASTLGSGDNEQFF | TGTGCCAGTACGCTAGGTAGCGGTGACAATGAGCAGTTCTTC
- | TRBJ2-7 | - | TRBV11-2 | CASSRIDRSYEQYF | TGTGCCAGCAGCCGGATCGACAGGTCCTACGAGCAGTACTTC
- | TRBJ1-5 | TRBD1 | TRBV20-1 | CSARDTRTGLFNQPQHF | TGCAGTGCTAGAGATACGAGGACAGGGCTTTTTAATCAGCCCCAGCATTTT
- | TRBJ2-7 | - | TRBV5-1 | CASSLSKYEQYF | TGCGCCAGCAGCTTGTCGAAGTACGAGCAGTACTTC
few | TRBJ2-7 | - | TRBV11-2 | CASSLVDGYYEQYF | TGTGCCAGCAGCTTAGTCGACGGATACTACGAGCAGTACTTC